This TCR beta chain was sequenced for a study of memory CD4+ T cells and cytomegalovirus serostatus. This CDR3 comprises 14 residues. Trimming stripped 2 bases from V and 3 bases from J, with 11 bases between. Germline V lookup: CDR1 SGHVS, CDR2 FQNEAQ. The sort gate was single viable CD3+CD4+CD8-CD45RO+ cells for memory CD4+ T cells. The method was immunoSEQ multiplex PCR; TCRdb's version includes in-frame clones alone and lacks a portion of them. The table records about 67,000 clones, 76% of them present only once. The gene calls are TRBV7-8 and TRBJ2-7; D unresolved. The receptor was derived from an adult in good health and CMV-seropositive. Sequencing used memory CD4+ T cells from blood. This chain's CDR3 is CASSLLSPYYEQYF. The CDR3 nucleotides read TGTGCCAGCAGCTTACTAAGCCCATACTACGAGCAGTACTTC.